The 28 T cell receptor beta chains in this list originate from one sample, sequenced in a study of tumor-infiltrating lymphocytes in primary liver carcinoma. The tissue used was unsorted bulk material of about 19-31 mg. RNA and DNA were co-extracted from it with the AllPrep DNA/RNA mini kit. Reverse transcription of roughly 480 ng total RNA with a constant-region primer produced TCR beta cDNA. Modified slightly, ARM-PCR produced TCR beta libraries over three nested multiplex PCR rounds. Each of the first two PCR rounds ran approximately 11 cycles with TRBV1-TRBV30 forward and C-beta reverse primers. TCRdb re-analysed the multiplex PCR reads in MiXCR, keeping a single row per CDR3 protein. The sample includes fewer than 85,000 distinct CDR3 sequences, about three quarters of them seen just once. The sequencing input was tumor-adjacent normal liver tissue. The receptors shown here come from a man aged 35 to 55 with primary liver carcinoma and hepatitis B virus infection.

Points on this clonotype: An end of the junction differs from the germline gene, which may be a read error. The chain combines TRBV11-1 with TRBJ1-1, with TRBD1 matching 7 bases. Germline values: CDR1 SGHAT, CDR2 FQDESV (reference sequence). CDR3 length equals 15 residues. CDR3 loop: CASTPRQGRNPEAFF. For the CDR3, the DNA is TGTGCCAGCACCCCGCGACAGGGTCGGAACCCTGAAGCTTTCTTT.

CDR3 nucleotide sequence: TGCAGCGTTGAAGACGGGCAGGGATACGACAATGAGCAGTTCTTC. Protein product: CSVEDGQGYDNEQFF. This chain joins TRBV29-1 and TRBJ2-1, with D possibly TRBD1 on 5 matching bases. Trimming stripped 0 bases from V and 5 bases from J, with 14 bases between. The CDR3 is made up of 15 amino acids. Per germline, CDR1 SQVTM and CDR2 ANQGSEA.

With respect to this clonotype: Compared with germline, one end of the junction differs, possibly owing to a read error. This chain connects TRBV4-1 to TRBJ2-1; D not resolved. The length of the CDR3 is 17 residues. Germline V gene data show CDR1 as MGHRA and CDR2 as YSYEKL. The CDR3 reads CASSQDRAEISYNEQFF. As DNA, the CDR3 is TGCGCCAGCAGTCAAGATAGGGCGGAGATCTCCTACAATGAGCAGTTCTTC.

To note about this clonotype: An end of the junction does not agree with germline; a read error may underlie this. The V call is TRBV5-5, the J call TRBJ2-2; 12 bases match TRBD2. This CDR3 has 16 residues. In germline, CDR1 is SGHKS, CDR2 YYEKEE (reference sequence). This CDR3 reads CASSLGWTSGIGELLF. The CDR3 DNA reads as TGTGCCAGCAGCTTGGGATGGACTAGCGGGATCGGGGAGCTGCTTTTT. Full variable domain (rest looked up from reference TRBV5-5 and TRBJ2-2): DAGVTQSPTHLIKTRGQQVTLRCSPISGHKSVSWYQQVLGQGPQFIFQYYEKEERGRGNFPDRFSARQFPNYSSELNVNALLLGDSALYLCASSLGWTSGIGELLFGEGSRLTVL.

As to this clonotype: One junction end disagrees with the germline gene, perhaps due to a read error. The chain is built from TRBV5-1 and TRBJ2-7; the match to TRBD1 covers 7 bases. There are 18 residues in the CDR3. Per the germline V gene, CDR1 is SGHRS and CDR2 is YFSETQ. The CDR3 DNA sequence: TGTGCCAGCAGCTTGGTTGGCGGTGGCACGGGACAGTCCTATGAGCAGTACTTC. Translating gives CASSLVGGGTGQSYEQYF.

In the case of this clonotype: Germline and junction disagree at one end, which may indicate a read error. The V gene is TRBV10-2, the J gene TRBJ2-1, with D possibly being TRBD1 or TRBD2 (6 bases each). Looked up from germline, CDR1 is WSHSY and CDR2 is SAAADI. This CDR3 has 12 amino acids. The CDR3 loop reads CASSDRRDEQSF. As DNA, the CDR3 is TGCGCCAGCAGCGACAGGAGGGATGAGCAGTCCTTC.

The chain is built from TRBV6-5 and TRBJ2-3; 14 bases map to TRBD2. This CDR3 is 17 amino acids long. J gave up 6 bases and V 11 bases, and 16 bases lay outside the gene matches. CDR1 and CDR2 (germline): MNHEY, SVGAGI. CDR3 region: CACSFSGLAGVGDTQYF. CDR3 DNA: TGTGCCTGTAGTTTCTCGGGACTAGCGGGAGTTGGGGATACGCAGTATTTT.

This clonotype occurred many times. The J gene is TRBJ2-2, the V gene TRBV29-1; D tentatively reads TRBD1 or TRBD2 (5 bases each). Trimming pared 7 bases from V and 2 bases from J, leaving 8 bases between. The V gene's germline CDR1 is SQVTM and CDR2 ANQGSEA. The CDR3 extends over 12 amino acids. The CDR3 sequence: CSAGTNTGELFF. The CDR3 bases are TGCAGCGCAGGGACCAACACCGGGGAGCTGTTTTTT.

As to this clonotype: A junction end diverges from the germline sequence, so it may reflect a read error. CDR3 sequence reads: CATFSVVDYGYSF. Here the CDR3 DNA reads TGTGCCACATTTTCGGTCGTAGACTATGGCTACAGCTTC. The rearrangement uses TRBV6-1 and TRBJ1-2; D is undetermined. This CDR3 spans 13 amino acids. Germline V lookup: CDR1 MNHNS, CDR2 SASEGT.

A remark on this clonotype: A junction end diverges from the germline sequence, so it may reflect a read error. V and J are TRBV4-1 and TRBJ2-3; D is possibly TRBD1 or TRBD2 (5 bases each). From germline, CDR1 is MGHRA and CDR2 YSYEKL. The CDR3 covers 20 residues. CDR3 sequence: CASSQAIGTNRLVTTDTQYF. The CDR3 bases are TGCGCTAGCAGCCAGGCTATCGGGACGAACAGATTAGTCACCACAGATACGCAGTATTTT.

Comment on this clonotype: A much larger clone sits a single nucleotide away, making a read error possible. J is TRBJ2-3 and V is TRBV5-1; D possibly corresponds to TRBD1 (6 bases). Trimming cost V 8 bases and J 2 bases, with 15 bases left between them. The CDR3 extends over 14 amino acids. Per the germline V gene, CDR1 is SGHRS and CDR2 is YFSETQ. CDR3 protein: CARSPGQDTDTQYF. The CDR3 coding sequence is TGCGCCAGGAGCCCGGGACAAGACACAGATACGCAGTATTTT. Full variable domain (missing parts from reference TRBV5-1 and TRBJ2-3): KAGVTQTPRYLIKTRGQQVTLSCSPISGHRSVSWYQQTPGQGLQFLFEYFSETQRNKGNFPGRFSGRQFSNSRSEMNVSTLELGDSALYLCARSPGQDTDTQYFGPGTRLTVL.

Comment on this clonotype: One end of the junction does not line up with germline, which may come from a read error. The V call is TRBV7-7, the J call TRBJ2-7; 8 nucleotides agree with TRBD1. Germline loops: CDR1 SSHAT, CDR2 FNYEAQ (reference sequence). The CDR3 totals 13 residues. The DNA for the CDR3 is TGTGCTAGCAGCTCCGGACAGGGCCACGAGCAGTACTTC. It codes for CASSSGQGHEQYF.

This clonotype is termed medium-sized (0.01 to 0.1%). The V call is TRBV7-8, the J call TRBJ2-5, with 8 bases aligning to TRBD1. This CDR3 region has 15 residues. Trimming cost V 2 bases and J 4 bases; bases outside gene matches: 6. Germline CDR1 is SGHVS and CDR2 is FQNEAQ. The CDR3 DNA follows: TGTGCCAGCAGCTTAAACCCACAGGGGGTAGAGACCCAGTACTTC. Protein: CASSLNPQGVETQYF. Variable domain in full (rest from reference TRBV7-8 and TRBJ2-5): GAGVSQSPRYKVAKRGQDVALRCDPISGHVSLFWYQQALGQGPEFLTYFQNEAQLDKSGLPSDRFFAERPEGSVSTLKIQRTQQEDSAVYLCASSLNPQGVETQYFGPGTRLLVL.

CDR3 loop: CASSLVVQDTQYF. The CDR3 bases are TGTGCCAGCAGCTTAGTAGTGCAAGATACGCAGTATTTT. The rearrangement links TRBV11-2 to TRBJ2-3; no reliable D call. Per germline, CDR1 SGHAT and CDR2 FQNNGV. CDR3 length: 13 residues. V lost 1 base to trimming and J lost 5 bases, with 7 bases between them.

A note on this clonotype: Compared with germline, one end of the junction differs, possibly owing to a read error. The CDR3 nucleotides read TGCGCCAGCAGTTTGAACGACCGCGCTAGCGCAGATACGCTGTATTTT. This gives the protein CASSLNDRASADTLYF. The J gene is TRBJ2-3, the V gene TRBV5-1, with a weak D call TRBD2 (6 bases). Germline CDR1 and CDR2: SGHRS and YFSETQ. This CDR3 is built from 16 residues.

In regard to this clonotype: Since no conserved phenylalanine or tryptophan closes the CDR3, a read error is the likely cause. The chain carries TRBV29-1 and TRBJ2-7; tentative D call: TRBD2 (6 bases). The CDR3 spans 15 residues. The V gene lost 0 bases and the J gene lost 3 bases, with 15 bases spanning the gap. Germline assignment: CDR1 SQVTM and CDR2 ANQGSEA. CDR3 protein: CSVEEDRDGSYEQYI. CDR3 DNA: TGCAGCGTTGAAGAAGATCGGGACGGGAGCTACGAGCAGTACATT.

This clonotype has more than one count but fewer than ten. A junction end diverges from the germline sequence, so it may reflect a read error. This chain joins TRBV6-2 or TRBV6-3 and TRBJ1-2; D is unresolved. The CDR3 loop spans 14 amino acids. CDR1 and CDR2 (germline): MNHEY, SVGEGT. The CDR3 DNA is TGTGCCAGCAGCTCCGGACCAATGAACTATGGCTGCACCTTC. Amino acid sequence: CASSSGPMNYGCTF.

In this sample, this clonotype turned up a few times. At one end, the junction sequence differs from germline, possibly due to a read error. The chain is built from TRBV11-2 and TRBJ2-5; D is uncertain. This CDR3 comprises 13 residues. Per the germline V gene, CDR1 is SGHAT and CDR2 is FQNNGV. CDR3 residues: CASSLVLEEAQYF. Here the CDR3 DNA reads TGTGCCAGCAGCCTAGTTCTGGAAGAGGCCCAGTACTTT.

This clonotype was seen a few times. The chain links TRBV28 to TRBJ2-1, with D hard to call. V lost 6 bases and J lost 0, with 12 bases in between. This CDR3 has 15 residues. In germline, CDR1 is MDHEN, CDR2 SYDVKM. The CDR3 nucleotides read TGTGCCAGCAGACTAATCTCGGGCTCCTACAATGAGCAGTTCTTC. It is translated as CASRLISGSYNEQFF.

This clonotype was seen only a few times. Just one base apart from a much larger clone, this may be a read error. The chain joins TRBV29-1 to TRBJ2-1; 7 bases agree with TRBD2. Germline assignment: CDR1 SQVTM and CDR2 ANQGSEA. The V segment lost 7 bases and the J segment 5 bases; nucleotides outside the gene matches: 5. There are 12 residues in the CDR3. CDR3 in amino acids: CSAASGDNEQFF. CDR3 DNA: TGCAGCGCTGCCAGCGGGGACAATGAGCAGTTCTTC.

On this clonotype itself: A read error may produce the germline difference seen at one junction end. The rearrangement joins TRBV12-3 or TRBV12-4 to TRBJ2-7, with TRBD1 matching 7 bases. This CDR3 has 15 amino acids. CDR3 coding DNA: TGTGCCTGCAGTATGGGGACAGAGGGGTCCTACGAGCAGTACTTC. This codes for CACSMGTEGSYEQYF.

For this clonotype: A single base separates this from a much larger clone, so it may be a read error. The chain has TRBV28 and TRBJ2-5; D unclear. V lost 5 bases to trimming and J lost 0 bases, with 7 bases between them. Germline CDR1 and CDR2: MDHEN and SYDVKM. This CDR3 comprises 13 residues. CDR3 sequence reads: CASSKEYQETQYF. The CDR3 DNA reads TGTGCCAGCAGTAAAGAGTACCAAGAGACCCAGTACTTC.

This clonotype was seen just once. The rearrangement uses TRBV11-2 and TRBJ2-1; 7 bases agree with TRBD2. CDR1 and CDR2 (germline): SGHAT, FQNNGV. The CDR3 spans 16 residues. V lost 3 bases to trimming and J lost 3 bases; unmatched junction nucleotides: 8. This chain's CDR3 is CASSLGLGGYYNEQFF. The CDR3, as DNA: TGTGCCAGCAGCTTGGGTCTGGGGGGGTACTACAATGAGCAGTTCTTC.

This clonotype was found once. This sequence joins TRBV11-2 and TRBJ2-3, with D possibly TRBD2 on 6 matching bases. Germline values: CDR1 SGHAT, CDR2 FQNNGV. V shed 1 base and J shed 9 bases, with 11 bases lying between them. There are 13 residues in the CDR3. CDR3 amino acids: CASSLGEADTQYF. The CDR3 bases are TGTGCCAGCAGCTTAGGGGAGGCGGACACGCAGTATTTT.

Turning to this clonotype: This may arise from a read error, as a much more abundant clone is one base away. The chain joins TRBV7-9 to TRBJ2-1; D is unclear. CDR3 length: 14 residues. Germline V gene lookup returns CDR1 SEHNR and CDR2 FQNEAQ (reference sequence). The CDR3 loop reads CAGSPSYGVNEQFF. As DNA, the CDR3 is TGTGCCGGCAGCCCTAGTTATGGGGTCAATGAGCAGTTCTTC.

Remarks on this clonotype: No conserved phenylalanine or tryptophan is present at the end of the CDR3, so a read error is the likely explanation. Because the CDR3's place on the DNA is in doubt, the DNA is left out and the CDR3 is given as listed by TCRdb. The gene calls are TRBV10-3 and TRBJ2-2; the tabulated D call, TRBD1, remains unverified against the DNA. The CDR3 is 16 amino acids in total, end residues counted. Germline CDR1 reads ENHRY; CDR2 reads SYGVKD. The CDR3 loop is CAIMGTEGGNTGELFS.

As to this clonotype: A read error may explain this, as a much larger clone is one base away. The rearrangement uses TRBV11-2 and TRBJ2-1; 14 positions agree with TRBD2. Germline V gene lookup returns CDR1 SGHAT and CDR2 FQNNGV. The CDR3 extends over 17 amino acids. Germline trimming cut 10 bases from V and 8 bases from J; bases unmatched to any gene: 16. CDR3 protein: CANNRRLAGGPGDEQFF. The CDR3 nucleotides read TGTGCCAACAACAGGAGACTAGCGGGAGGGCCGGGGGATGAGCAGTTCTTC.

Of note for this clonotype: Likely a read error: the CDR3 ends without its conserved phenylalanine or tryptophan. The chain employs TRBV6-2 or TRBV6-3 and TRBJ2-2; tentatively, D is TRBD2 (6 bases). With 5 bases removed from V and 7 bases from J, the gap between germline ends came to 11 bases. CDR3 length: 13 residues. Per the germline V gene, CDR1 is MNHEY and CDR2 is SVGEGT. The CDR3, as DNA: TGTGCCAGCAGTCCGCGGGGCGGCGGGGAGCTGTTTTGT. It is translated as CASSPRGGGELFC.